The 28 T cell receptor beta chains in this list originate from one sample, sequenced in a study of shared clonotypes between healthy human individuals. Clones were read by immunoSEQ multiplex PCR, and TCRdb kept only the in-frame ones, dropping some. The sample includes about 1.1 million clones, approximately 75% of them seen just once. Sequenced sample: memory CD4+ T cells from PBMCs. Stated subset: CD45RA-negative fraction. All receptors come from a man aged 18 to 30 in good health. Some clones in this sample may be carry-over from other donors' samples.

This chain joins TRBV5-1 and TRBJ2-5; D remains unclear. Per the germline V gene, CDR1 is SGHRS and CDR2 is YFSETQ. The CDR3 is 14 residues long. V lost 7 bases to trimming and J lost 7 bases, with 20 bases between them. DNA for the CDR3: TGCGCCAGCTCTGATCGGTCAACACCGGGGACCCAGTACTTC. Its protein product is CASSDRSTPGTQYF.

The CDR3 protein is CASSLDAGNYGYTF. CDR3 DNA: TGTGCCAGCAGCTTAGATGCAGGGAACTATGGCTACACCTTC. The chain employs TRBV11-2 and TRBJ1-2, with a weak D call TRBD1 (5 bases). CDR3 length equals 14 residues. Germline V gene data show CDR1 as SGHAT and CDR2 as FQNNGV. The ends were cut back, 0 bases at V and 2 bases at J, with 7 bases in the middle.

This chain links TRBV5-1 with TRBJ1-2; tentatively, D is TRBD1 (6 bases). The CDR3 length is 13 residues. V was cut by 4 bases and J by 8 bases, with 15 bases left in between. Germline V lookup: CDR1 SGHRS, CDR2 YFSETQ. This CDR3 reads CASSPGGALGYTF. The CDR3 DNA follows: TGCGCCAGCAGCCCGGGGGGGGCGCTGGGCTACACCTTC.

The chain is built from TRBV9 and TRBJ1-2; the D gene is possibly TRBD1 (5 bases). The V gene's germline CDR1 is SGDLS and CDR2 YYNGEE. The CDR3 has 14 amino acids. Trimming took off 3 bases at V and 6 bases at J, with 15 bases between the two ends. CDR3 DNA: TGTGCCAGCAGCGCCAGGGTACCCGGGCATGGCTACACCTTC. Its protein is CASSARVPGHGYTF.

This clone was seen repeatedly, ten times or more. This chain uses TRBV7-8 with TRBJ2-2, with TRBD1 matching over 7 bases. CDR3 length: 16 residues. Germline CDR1 SGHVS, CDR2 FQNEAQ. V lost 6 bases and J lost 0; bases outside the gene matches: 7. Here the CDR3 DNA reads TGTGCCAGCAGTCTGGGACAGATCGCGAACACCGGGGAGCTGTTTTTT. This codes for CASSLGQIANTGELFF.

The J gene is TRBJ2-1, the V gene TRBV6-1; 7 bases are shared with TRBD1. The germline CDR1 and CDR2 sequences are MNHNS and SASEGT. The CDR3 runs 13 residues. J was trimmed by 10 bases and V by 2 bases; bases with no gene match: 5. The CDR3 loop reads CASSERQGQEQFF. In DNA form, the CDR3 reads TGTGCCAGCAGTGAACGACAGGGTCAGGAGCAGTTCTTC.

This clone was observed a few times. This sample includes further DNA sequences coding for the same CDR3. The chain joins TRBV20-1 to TRBJ2-5; D gene ambiguous. The V gene lost 6 bases and the J gene lost 5 bases, with 7 bases spanning the gap. In germline, CDR1 is DFQATT, CDR2 SNEGSKA (reference sequence). The CDR3 totals 10 residues. The CDR3 sequence: CSADRETQYF. CDR3 in DNA: TGCAGTGCCGATCGGGAGACCCAGTACTTC.

The chain employs TRBV5-5 and TRBJ1-1, with no clear D. Trimming left V 6 bases short and J 3 bases short, with 18 bases between. Germline-derived CDR1 and CDR2 are SGHKS and YYEKEE (reference sequence). This CDR3 contains 15 residues. CDR3 DNA sequence: TGTGCCAGCACCACGGTTAAGGGCGGGGACACTGAAGCTTTCTTT. It specifies CASTTVKGGDTEAFF. The variable domain in full, with the rest retrieved from reference TRBV5-5 and TRBJ1-1, is DAGVTQSPTHLIKTRGQQVTLRCSPISGHKSVSWYQQVLGQGPQFIFQYYEKEERGRGNFPDRFSARQFPNYSSELNVNALLLGDSALYLCASTTVKGGDTEAFFGQGTRLTVV.

The J gene is TRBJ1-2, the V gene TRBV2; 7 bases agree with TRBD1. Per germline, CDR1 SNHLY and CDR2 FYNNEI. The CDR3 is made up of 15 amino acids. V was clipped by 3 bases and J by 8 bases; unmatched bases: 12. The CDR3 sequence is CASSDRAGGALGYTF. For the CDR3, the DNA is TGTGCCAGCAGTGACAGGGCAGGGGGAGCACTGGGCTACACCTTC.

This clone was observed once. The chain links TRBV28 to TRBJ2-1, with 8 bases that match TRBD2. With 5 bases clipped from V and 8 bases from J, the junction kept 14 bases outside the gene matches. This CDR3 is built from 16 residues. CDR1 and CDR2 from the germline V gene are MDHEN and SYDVKM. CDR3 region: CASSRDSGSRYDEQFF. DNA for the CDR3: TGTGCCAGCAGTCGCGACAGCGGGAGTAGGTACGATGAGCAGTTCTTC.

The rearrangement uses TRBV27 and TRBJ1-5; 7 bases are a match to TRBD1. The germline V gene encodes CDR1 MNHEY and CDR2 SMNVEV (reference sequence). The V and J ends lost 6 bases and 1 base, in that order; junction bases with no gene match: 9. This CDR3 spans 16 amino acids. The CDR3 protein is CASSPGTVPSNQPQHF. The CDR3 DNA is TGTGCCAGCAGCCCCGGGACAGTTCCCAGCAATCAGCCCCAGCATTTT.

This rearrangement joins TRBV7-2 to TRBJ1-3; TRBD1 agrees at 8 bases. J lost 1 base, V lost 5 bases, and 10 bases had no gene match. The CDR3 runs to 17 residues. Germline V gives CDR1 SGHTA, CDR2 FQGNSA. The CDR3 DNA reads TGTGCCAGCAGCACCCAGACAGGGGCCCTTTCTGGAAACACCATATATTTT. Protein product: CASSTQTGALSGNTIYF.

This clone was detected only once. V and J are TRBV9 and TRBJ2-1, with 8 bases identical to TRBD2. J gave up 2 bases and V 3 bases, and 4 bases lay outside the gene matches. The CDR3 spans 15 residues. Germline CDR1 reads SGDLS; CDR2 reads YYNGEE. The CDR3 sequence is CASSGSGGTYNEQFF. The CDR3 nucleotides read TGTGCCAGCAGCGGGAGCGGGGGCACCTACAATGAGCAGTTCTTC.

The chain joins TRBV7-8 to TRBJ1-2, with 7 bases identical to TRBD1. The germline V gene encodes CDR1 SGHVS and CDR2 FQNEAQ. V shed 5 bases, J shed 4 bases, and the junction held 13 bases outside the gene matches. There are 16 residues in the CDR3. The CDR3 coding sequence is TGTGCCAGCAGCCGATCTATCCCGGGACAGCCCTATGGCTACACCTTC. Amino acid sequence: CASSRSIPGQPYGYTF. Full variable domain (outside the CDR3, taken from reference TRBV7-8 and TRBJ1-2): GAGVSQSPRYKVAKRGQDVALRCDPISGHVSLFWYQQALGQGPEFLTYFQNEAQLDKSGLPSDRFFAERPEGSVSTLKIQRTQQEDSAVYLCASSRSIPGQPYGYTFGSGTRLTVV.

In this sample, this clone turned up many times. The chain carries TRBV4-2 and TRBJ2-2; TRBD2 aligns across 8 bases. Per germline, CDR1 LGHNA and CDR2 YNFKEQ. The V gene end was trimmed by 4 bases and the J gene end by 7 bases; junction bases not matched to a gene: 14. The CDR3 contains 17 residues. CDR3 sequence: CASSRSSSGYDSGELFF. The CDR3 nucleotides read TGTGCCAGCAGCCGCAGCTCTAGCGGGTACGACAGCGGGGAGCTGTTTTTT.

This clone was seen a few times. This rearrangement joins TRBV18 to TRBJ1-1; D unclear. The germline gives CDR1 KGHSH, CDR2 LQKENI. The CDR3 runs 14 residues. V was clipped by 1 base and J by 3 bases, with 9 bases between them. The CDR3 sequence is CASSPLPADTEAFF. The CDR3 nucleotides are TGTGCCAGCTCACCACTTCCAGCTGACACTGAAGCTTTCTTT.

The chain combines TRBV6-1 with TRBJ1-2; D not certain. The germline V gene encodes CDR1 MNHNS and CDR2 SASEGT. CDR3 length: 15 amino acids. Trimming removed 3 bases at V and 4 bases at J, with 15 bases between. CDR3 protein: CASSDRGPGGYGYTF. In DNA form, the CDR3 reads TGTGCCAGCAGTGATCGAGGTCCGGGTGGCTATGGCTACACCTTC.

This chain joins TRBV5-6 and TRBJ2-7, with D possibly matching TRBD1 (6 bases). The V gene's germline CDR1 is SGHDT and CDR2 YYEEEE. Deletions cut 1 base from V and 3 bases from J, with 14 bases between. The CDR3 is made up of 15 amino acids. The CDR3 DNA sequence: TGTGCCAGCAGCTTGCCGGGCCAGGGGTACTACGAGCAGTACTTC. Amino acids: CASSLPGQGYYEQYF. The full variable domain, its missing parts supplied by reference TRBV5-6 and TRBJ2-7, is DAGVTQSPTHLIKTRGQQVTLRCSPKSGHDTVSWYQQALGQGPQFIFQYYEEEERQRGNFPDRFSGHQFPNYSSELNVNALLLGDSALYLCASSLPGQGYYEQYFGPGTRLTVT.

CDR3: CASSQLTAGVPDTQYF. For the CDR3, the DNA is TGTGCCAGCAGTCAACTCACGGCGGGAGTCCCAGATACGCAGTATTTT. The gene calls are TRBV7-8 and TRBJ2-3, with 7 bases identical to TRBD2. The germline V gene has CDR1 SGHVS and CDR2 FQNEAQ. The CDR3 covers 16 residues. With V trimmed by 6 bases and J by 4 bases, 13 bases remained unmatched.

The rearrangement uses TRBV28 and TRBJ2-3; D not certain. The length of the CDR3 is 12 residues. Trimming pared 3 bases from V and 13 bases from J, leaving 14 bases between. The germline CDR1 and CDR2 sequences are MDHEN and SYDVKM. CDR3 loop: CASSLTDGAEYF. As DNA, the CDR3 is TGTGCCAGCAGTTTGACGGACGGCGCGGAGTATTTT.

This sequence joins TRBV11-3 and TRBJ2-5, with D perhaps assigned TRBD1 or TRBD2 (6 bases each). Germline CDR1 and CDR2: SGHNT and YENEEA. Trimming pared 1 base from V and 7 bases from J, leaving 16 bases between. The CDR3 extends over 15 amino acids. This chain's CDR3 is CASSLGGAVSGTQYF. The CDR3 DNA follows: TGTGCCAGCAGCTTAGGGGGGGCGGTTTCAGGGACCCAGTACTTC.

At least ten counts were recorded for this clone. The chain links TRBV5-1 to TRBJ2-5; D gene ambiguous. The CDR3 loop spans 11 amino acids. Germline-derived CDR1 and CDR2 are SGHRS and YFSETQ. The V gene lost 6 bases and the J gene lost 7 bases, with 10 bases spanning the gap. CDR3 protein: CASTGLRTQYF. The CDR3 coding sequence is TGCGCCAGCACGGGCCTACGGACCCAGTACTTC. Together with reference TRBV5-1 and TRBJ2-5, the CDR3 gives the full variable domain: KAGVTQTPRYLIKTRGQQVTLSCSPISGHRSVSWYQQTPGQGLQFLFEYFSETQRNKGNFPGRFSGRQFSNSRSEMNVSTLELGDSALYLCASTGLRTQYFGPGTRLLVL.

In this sample, this clone turned up a few times. V and J are TRBV7-2 and TRBJ2-7, with a tentative D call TRBD1 (6 bases). Per germline, CDR1 SGHTA and CDR2 FQGNSA. V was clipped by 3 bases and J by 8 bases, with 17 bases between them. The CDR3 sequence is 14 residues long. The CDR3 bases are TGTGCCAGCAGCTTGGGACAAGCCGGCGGCAAGCAGTACTTC. Its translation: CASSLGQAGGKQYF.

V gene TRBV9 combines with J gene TRBJ2-6; D perhaps matches TRBD1 (6 bases). Trimming left V 0 bases short and J 2 bases short, with 9 bases between. The CDR3 extends over 16 amino acids. From germline, CDR1 is SGDLS and CDR2 YYNGEE. CDR3 in amino acids: CASSVAAGAGANVLTF. The CDR3 nucleotides read TGTGCCAGCAGCGTAGCTGCAGGGGCTGGGGCCAACGTCCTGACTTTC.

The rearrangement uses TRBV25-1 and TRBJ2-3; 10 bases map to TRBD2. This CDR3 is built from 14 residues. Germline V gene data show CDR1 as MGHDK and CDR2 as SYGVNS. J gave up 6 bases and V 6 bases, and 6 bases lay outside the gene matches. As DNA, the CDR3 is TGTGCCAGCAGAATAGCGGGAGGACGGGATACGCAGTATTTT. Residues: CASRIAGGRDTQYF.

This clone was detected only a few times. This chain connects TRBV4-2 to TRBJ1-5; TRBD1 matches 7 bases. V was clipped by 3 bases and J by 5 bases; unmatched bases: 4. The CDR3 runs 14 residues. In germline, CDR1 is LGHNA, CDR2 YNFKEQ. The CDR3 sequence is CASSQGTADQPQHF. DNA of the CDR3: TGTGCCAGCAGCCAGGGGACAGCTGATCAGCCCCAGCATTTT.

The gene calls are TRBV4-1 and TRBJ2-7; TRBD1 might be the D (5 bases). This CDR3 has 16 residues. Germline V gene data show CDR1 as MGHRA and CDR2 as YSYEKL. Trimming removed 4 bases from V and 2 bases from J, with 18 bases in between. The DNA for the CDR3 is TGCGCCAGCAGCCTAAGCACTTCAGGGCGCACCTACGAGCAGTACTTC. This encodes CASSLSTSGRTYEQYF.

This clone was seen only once. Given a much more abundant clone one base away, this may be a read error. The identical CDR3 is also encoded by other nucleotide sequences in the sample. This chain joins TRBV9 and TRBJ1-2, with unresolved D. CDR3 length equals 14 residues. In germline, CDR1 is SGDLS, CDR2 YYNGEE. V lost 5 bases and J 2 bases, leaving 13 bases between the germline ends. CDR3 residues: CASSVRDGNYGYTF. The CDR3 DNA follows: TGTGCCAGCAGTGTAAGGGATGGGAACTATGGCTACACCTTC.